This is a list of T cell receptor beta chains from one sample in a study of blood T cell repertoires in COVID-19. Only in-frame clones appear in the TCRdb table, and some are missing; sequencing was by immunoSEQ multiplex PCR. The sample has some 66,000 clones; 91% are singletons. Sequences were obtained from peripheral blood. The receptors come from a human donor in a cohort sampled during active COVID-19. The CDR3 runs from the conserved cysteine through the conserved F or W. Each record gives: D gene, clone size, J gene, V gene, CDR3 DNA, CDR3 protein. A D gene is named only where the DNA matches it firmly. Some rows mark clone size as missing; the rest say once, few, many or name a class of expanded clone.

d_gene: TRBD2; abundance: .; j_gene: TRBJ2-7; v_gene: TRBV11-2; CDR3nt: TGTGCCAGCAGCAGGGGGGGAGGACTAGCGGCCCCTTCCTACGAGCAGTACTTC; CDR3aa: CASSRGGGLAAPSYEQYF
d_gene: TRBD1; abundance: .; j_gene: TRBJ1-1; v_gene: TRBV19; CDR3nt: TGTGCCAGTAGGGGATTAGGGGGCATGACAGCTTTCTTT; CDR3aa: CASRGLGGMTAFF
d_gene: TRBD1; abundance: .; j_gene: TRBJ1-6; v_gene: TRBV18; CDR3nt: TGTGCCAGCTCACTAAATCCCGGGACAGAACTAAATTCACCCCTCCACTTT; CDR3aa: CASSLNPGTELNSPLHF
d_gene: TRBD1; abundance: .; j_gene: TRBJ1-6; v_gene: TRBV7-2; CDR3nt: TGTGCCAGCAGCTTAGGGCCGGCAGGGGGCAGGAATTCACCCCTCCACTTT; CDR3aa: CASSLGPAGGRNSPLHF
d_gene: TRBD1; abundance: .; j_gene: TRBJ1-2; v_gene: TRBV4-3; CDR3nt: TGCGCCAGCAGCCAAGATTGGGACAGGGGCGGCTACACCTTC; CDR3aa: CASSQDWDRGGYTF
d_gene: .; abundance: .; j_gene: TRBJ2-3; v_gene: TRBV9; CDR3nt: TGTGCCAGCAGCCCGTCGTTAGATACGCAGTATTTT; CDR3aa: CASSPSLDTQYF
d_gene: TRBD2; abundance: .; j_gene: TRBJ2-1; v_gene: TRBV7-2; CDR3nt: TGTGCCAGCAGCTTAGCGCGGTCTAGCGGGGGGGCCGGTGAGCAGTTCTTC; CDR3aa: CASSLARSSGGAGEQFF
d_gene: .; abundance: once; j_gene: TRBJ2-2; v_gene: TRBV11-3; CDR3nt: TGTGCCAGCAGCTTTGGCAGGACCGGGGAGCTGTTTTTT; CDR3aa: CASSFGRTGELFF
d_gene: TRBD2; abundance: few; j_gene: TRBJ2-1; v_gene: TRBV19; CDR3nt: TGTGCCAGTAAGGCTAGCGGGAACTCAAATGAGCAGTTCTTC; CDR3aa: CASKASGNSNEQFF
d_gene: .; abundance: .; j_gene: TRBJ2-7; v_gene: TRBV6-5; CDR3nt: TGTGCCAGCAGTTCGCCGGAGGGGGCTTCCTACGAGCAGTACTTC; CDR3aa: CASSSPEGASYEQYF
d_gene: .; abundance: .; j_gene: TRBJ1-1; v_gene: TRBV27; CDR3nt: TGTGCCAGCAGACCAAGGGGCGGCAACACTGAAGCTTTCTTT; CDR3aa: CASRPRGGNTEAFF
d_gene: .; abundance: .; j_gene: TRBJ1-2; v_gene: TRBV19; CDR3nt: TGTGCCAGTAGTATGGCAACATCTTCCTATGGCTACACCTTC; CDR3aa: CASSMATSSYGYTF
d_gene: .; abundance: .; j_gene: TRBJ2-2; v_gene: TRBV7-9; CDR3nt: TGTGCCAGCAGCTCCAACAAGAACACCGGGGAGCTGTTTTTT; CDR3aa: CASSSNKNTGELFF
d_gene: .; abundance: once; j_gene: TRBJ2-1; v_gene: TRBV3-1/TRBV3-2; CDR3nt: TGTGCCAGCAGCCAAGTGCAAACTAGTATCGTTGAGCAGTTCTTC; CDR3aa: CASSQVQTSIVEQFF
d_gene: .; abundance: .; j_gene: TRBJ1-1; v_gene: TRBV9; CDR3nt: TGTGCCAGCAGCCCTGCACCGGGACTTCCTAGGGCTTTCTTT; CDR3aa: CASSPAPGLPRAFF
d_gene: .; abundance: .; j_gene: TRBJ1-2; v_gene: TRBV18; CDR3nt: TGTGCCAGCTCACCAGATCCCACAGGGAATGGCTACACCTTC; CDR3aa: CASSPDPTGNGYTF
d_gene: .; abundance: .; j_gene: TRBJ1-4; v_gene: TRBV15; CDR3nt: TGTGCCGCCCGCGGGTGGAACGAAAAACTGTTTTTT; CDR3aa: CAARGWNEKLFF
d_gene: TRBD1; abundance: .; j_gene: TRBJ1-5; v_gene: TRBV5-1; CDR3nt: TGCGCCAGCAGCTTAGGACAGGGAGATCAGCCCCAGCATTTT; CDR3aa: CASSLGQGDQPQHF
d_gene: .; abundance: .; j_gene: TRBJ1-4; v_gene: TRBV14; CDR3nt: TGTGCCAGCAGCCATGGGGGGTTTGGTGAAAAACTGTTTTTT; CDR3aa: CASSHGGFGEKLFF
d_gene: TRBD1; abundance: .; j_gene: TRBJ1-2; v_gene: TRBV6-5; CDR3nt: TGTGCCAGCTTCGAGCGGGGGACAGTCAACTATGGCTACACCTTC; CDR3aa: CASFERGTVNYGYTF
d_gene: .; abundance: .; j_gene: TRBJ2-1; v_gene: TRBV5-1; CDR3nt: TGCGCCAGCAGCCACCACACCGGGACAGGGGGAGAGATAACTAGCGGGAGTCTCCATGAGCAGTTCTTC; CDR3aa: CASSHHTGTGGEITSGSLHEQFF
d_gene: .; abundance: .; j_gene: TRBJ1-4; v_gene: TRBV5-4; CDR3nt: TGTGCCAGCAGGGAGGGGTTAACTAATGAAAAACTGTTTTTT; CDR3aa: CASREGLTNEKLFF
d_gene: .; abundance: .; j_gene: TRBJ1-5; v_gene: TRBV28; CDR3nt: TGTGCCAGCAGTACACCGACAATCTCTAGCAATCAGCCCCAGCATTTT; CDR3aa: CASSTPTISSNQPQHF
d_gene: .; abundance: .; j_gene: TRBJ1-6; v_gene: TRBV27; CDR3nt: TGTGCCAGCAGTTTCGGGGGTACCGGGAGAAATTCACCCCTCCACTTT; CDR3aa: CASSFGGTGRNSPLHF
d_gene: TRBD1; abundance: .; j_gene: TRBJ2-7; v_gene: TRBV6-5; CDR3nt: TGTGCCAGCAGTTACTCGACAGGGGCTGACGAGCAGTACTTC; CDR3aa: CASSYSTGADEQYF
d_gene: TRBD2; abundance: .; j_gene: TRBJ2-1; v_gene: TRBV6-8; CDR3nt: TGTGCCAGCAGGATACTAGCGGGAGGAACCTACAATGAGCAGTTCTTC; CDR3aa: CASRILAGGTYNEQFF
d_gene: .; abundance: few; j_gene: TRBJ1-1; v_gene: TRBV3-1/TRBV3-2; CDR3nt: TGTGCCAGCAGCCAAGGGGGAGGGGCGAACACTGAAGCTTTCTTT; CDR3aa: CASSQGGGANTEAFF
d_gene: TRBD1; abundance: .; j_gene: TRBJ2-2; v_gene: TRBV18; CDR3nt: TGTGCCAGCTCCCCAGAGGGACAGTCGAACACCGGGGAGCTGTTTTTT; CDR3aa: CASSPEGQSNTGELFF
d_gene: .; abundance: .; j_gene: TRBJ2-7; v_gene: TRBV10-2; CDR3nt: TGCGCCAGCAGTGAAATTAGCGGTATAACCTACGAGCAGTACTTC; CDR3aa: CASSEISGITYEQYF
d_gene: TRBD1; abundance: .; j_gene: TRBJ2-3; v_gene: TRBV6-5; CDR3nt: TGTGCCAGCAGGGGACAGGGGAGCACAGATACGCAGTATTTT; CDR3aa: CASRGQGSTDTQYF
d_gene: .; abundance: .; j_gene: TRBJ1-2; v_gene: TRBV6-5; CDR3nt: TGTGCCAGCAGTTACCGAGCGATGCAGGGCTACACCTTC; CDR3aa: CASSYRAMQGYTF